A selection of T cell receptor beta chains follows, all from one sample in a study of cytomegalovirus exposure and HLA in healthy donors. Data came from immunoSEQ multiplex PCR; TCRdb stores just in-frame clones and leaves some out. The sample comprises fewer than 150,000 clones, around three quarters of which are singletons, and almost 7% rests with the top ten. Material: PBMCs. These receptors were obtained from a man aged 35 to 55 in good health and CMV-seropositive. Both conserved end residues are part of each CDR3. Each record gives: D gene, clone size, J gene, V gene, CDR3 DNA, CDR3 protein. The D gene is left open where the match is weak. The size entry is marked missing in some rows and otherwise reads once, few, many or a size class.

NA NA TRBJ2-2 TRBV21-1 TGTGCCAGCAGCAAAGTCAGGGCGGAGAACACCGGGGAGCTGTTTTTT CASSKVRAENTGELFF
NA once TRBJ1-1 TRBV9 TGTGCCAGCAGCGTGACAGTTAACACTGAAGCTTTCTTT CASSVTVNTEAFF
TRBD1 NA TRBJ1-5 TRBV19 TGTGCCAGTCACACAGGGGTCAATCAGCCCCAGCATTTT CASHTGVNQPQHF
TRBD2 NA TRBJ2-7 TRBV23-1 TGCGCCAGCAGTCAATCGGGAAGCGGGGAACAGTACTTC CASSQSGSGEQYF
TRBD1 NA TRBJ2-1 TRBV19 TGTGCCAGTAGTCCTGGACAGGGGGCTATGAATGAGCAGTTCTTC CASSPGQGAMNEQFF
NA NA TRBJ1-1 TRBV11-3 TGTGCCAGCAGCTTGCAGGGCACGTCCCTAAGAGCTTTCTTT CASSLQGTSLRAFF
TRBD2 few TRBJ2-3 TRBV13 TGTGCCAGCAGCTTAGGGGGACTAGCGGGAGGCAGCGATACGCAGTATTTT CASSLGGLAGGSDTQYF
NA NA TRBJ1-1 TRBV18 TGTGCCAGCTCCCCCTCACGTGGGGGCGGGACTGAAGCTTTCTTT CASSPSRGGGTEAFF
NA NA TRBJ2-7 TRBV5-4 TGTGCCAGCAGCTTGGGCCAGGGAGGCTACGAGCAGTACTTC CASSLGQGGYEQYF
NA few TRBJ1-5 TRBV6-6 TGTGCCAGCAGTTACGGGGTCGGACAAAGGGAAGGGTCCCAGCATTTT CASSYGVGQREGSQHF
NA NA TRBJ1-1 TRBV30 TGTGCCTGGGGAACAGGGACACCGAACACTGAAGCTTTCTTT CAWGTGTPNTEAFF
NA NA TRBJ1-2 TRBV9 TGTGCCAGCAGCGTAGAGATGGGCCCCTATGGCTACACCTTC CASSVEMGPYGYTF
TRBD2 NA TRBJ2-2 TRBV2 TGTGCCAGCAGTGATCGGTCGTGGACTAGCGGGAGCCCCGCGGCCGGGGAGCTGTTTTTT CASSDRSWTSGSPAAGELFF
NA NA TRBJ1-2 TRBV7-2 TGTGCCAGCAGCTTATTTACTTGGCAGGGGAATAACTATGGCTACACCTTC CASSLFTWQGNNYGYTF
TRBD1 NA TRBJ2-1 TRBV5-1 TGCGCCAGCAGCTTTGGACAGGGGGCAAGTAATGAGCAGTTCTTC CASSFGQGASNEQFF
TRBD1 NA TRBJ2-2 TRBV11-2 TGTGCCACCCCCCCACGGGACAGAATTAACACCGGGGAGCTGTTTTTT CATPPRDRINTGELFF
NA few TRBJ2-7 TRBV6-6 TGTGCCAGCAGTTACACCCTCCAGTACGAGCAGTACTTC CASSYTLQYEQYF
NA NA TRBJ1-1 TRBV5-1 TGCGCCAGCGCCAGGGTGAACACTGAAGCTTTCTTT CASARVNTEAFF
TRBD2 once TRBJ2-3 TRBV27 TGTGCCAGCAGTTCCGTGGGAGCGGGAAGGCCAGATACGCAGTATTTT CASSSVGAGRPDTQYF
NA NA TRBJ2-2 TRBV19 TGTGCCAGTAGCCTAGTGAGCACCGGGGAGCTGTTTTTT CASSLVSTGELFF
NA NA TRBJ2-5 TRBV7-7 TGTGCTAGCAGCCCAGGGTGGGGAGAGACCCAGTACTTC CASSPGWGETQYF
TRBD1 NA TRBJ2-7 TRBV4-3 TGCGCCAGCAGCCAAGATATAGGGACAGGCTTAACCTACGAGCAGTACTTC CASSQDIGTGLTYEQYF
TRBD1 NA TRBJ2-1 TRBV7-9 TGTGCCAGCAGCCCGTGGACAGGGGGCTACTACAATGAGCAGTTCTTC CASSPWTGGYYNEQFF
TRBD2 NA TRBJ2-1 TRBV7-2 TGTGCCAGCAGCTTATCGGGACTAGCGGTCTACAATGAGCAGTTCTTC CASSLSGLAVYNEQFF
TRBD1 NA TRBJ2-2 TRBV27 TGTGCCAGCAGTTTAATACAGGGGGCCGGGGAGCTGTTTTTT CASSLIQGAGELFF
NA NA TRBJ1-4 TRBV27 TGTGCCAGCCGCGGGGCCGCTAATGAAAAACTGTTTTTT CASRGAANEKLFF
TRBD2 NA TRBJ2-7 TRBV27 TGTGCCAGCAGTTTAGCGGGACGGACTAGCGGGAGTTTTTACTACGAGCAGTACTTC CASSLAGRTSGSFYYEQYF
NA NA TRBJ1-2 TRBV6-5 TGTGCCAGCAGACCCCCTACAGGGTTTGATGGCTACACCTTC CASRPPTGFDGYTF
NA once TRBJ2-7 TRBV27 TGTGCCAGCAGTTTATCCTCCGGGTCCCAGGGGTGGCAGTACTTC CASSLSSGSQGWQYF
NA NA TRBJ2-7 TRBV27 TGTGCCAGCAGTCCCCGCGGGGGACAGGCCTACGAGCAGTACTTC CASSPRGGQAYEQYF
TRBD1 NA TRBJ1-5 TRBV19 TGTGCCAGTAGGGACAGGGGGCTATATCAGCCCCAGCATTTT CASRDRGLYQPQHF
TRBD1 NA TRBJ1-2 TRBV6-1 TGTGCCAGCAGCCTCACTCCGGGACAGGGCTATGGCTACACCTTC CASSLTPGQGYGYTF
TRBD1 NA TRBJ2-7 TRBV6-5 TGTGCCAGCAGAAGAGGGCCAGGGGGATCCTACGAGCAGTACTTC CASRRGPGGSYEQYF
TRBD2 NA TRBJ2-7 TRBV4-1 TGCGCCAGCAGCCAAGATGGGACTAGCGGATACGAGCAGTACTTC CASSQDGTSGYEQYF
NA NA TRBJ2-7 TRBV2 TGTGCCAGCAGTGATTACGGGGACACCCTCTCCTACGAGCAGTACTTC CASSDYGDTLSYEQYF
NA NA TRBJ2-1 TRBV28 TGTGCCAGCAGTTTTCCGGACACCCTGAACTACAATGAGCAGTTCTTC CASSFPDTLNYNEQFF
NA NA TRBJ2-3 TRBV2 TGTGCCAGCTCACGAGGCCATCCCTCTAGCACAGATACGCAGTATTTT CASSRGHPSSTDTQYF
TRBD1 NA TRBJ2-5 TRBV7-9 TGTGCCAGCAGCCCAATATTCCGGGACAGGGCGACGGAGACCCAGTACTTC CASSPIFRDRATETQYF
NA NA TRBJ2-1 TRBV19 TGTGCCAGTGGCTCCAGCGGGTTCTACAATGAGCAGTTCTTC CASGSSGFYNEQFF
TRBD2 NA TRBJ2-7 TRBV6-1 TGTGCCAGCAGTGAATTTCCTACCGGGGGGTACGAGCAGTACTTC CASSEFPTGGYEQYF
NA NA TRBJ2-7 TRBV27 TGTGCCAGCAGTTTAGGCGGCAGCTACGAGCAGTACTTC CASSLGGSYEQYF
TRBD2 NA TRBJ2-3 TRBV7-9 TGTGCCAGCAGCTTAGGAGCTAGCGGTAGCACAGATACGCAGTATTTT CASSLGASGSTDTQYF
NA NA TRBJ1-2 TRBV7-8 TGTGCCAGCAGCTTATTCCTCGAACAGGGCTACGATGGCTACACCTTC CASSLFLEQGYDGYTF
NA NA TRBJ1-1 TRBV7-2 TGTGCCAGCAGCTTCAACTCGAACACTGAAGCTTTCTTT CASSFNSNTEAFF
NA NA TRBJ1-2 TRBV5-7 TGTGCCAGCAGCTTGCGTCGGGGAGAAACTTACCATGGCTACACCTTC CASSLRRGETYHGYTF
NA NA TRBJ2-1 TRBV5-1 TGCGCCAGCAGCTTGGGACAGTCCTACAATGAGCAGTTCTTC CASSLGQSYNEQFF
TRBD1 NA TRBJ2-7 TRBV2 TGTGCCAGCAGTAAGGGGGGACAGGCCGCCCTATACGAGCAGTACTTC CASSKGGQAALYEQYF
TRBD1 NA TRBJ1-5 TRBV28 TGTGCCAGCTGTACAGGGGTCACTCAGCCCCAGCATTTT CASCTGVTQPQHF
TRBD1 NA TRBJ2-3 TRBV27 TGTGCCAGCAGTTTCAAAAAACAGGGGCCTTTCACAGATACGCAGTATTTT CASSFKKQGPFTDTQYF
TRBD2 NA TRBJ2-1 TRBV10-3 TGTGCCATCAGTGAGTCGATGGCGGGAGGTTCCTACAATGAGCAGTTCTTC CAISESMAGGSYNEQFF
NA NA TRBJ1-1 TRBV5-1 TGCGCCAGCAGCTTCCGCGGGGGGGGTGGCACTGAAGCTTTCTTT CASSFRGGGGTEAFF
NA NA TRBJ2-1 TRBV20-1 TGCAGTGCTTGGAGAGAGGGGGGGTCGTTCTTC CSAWREGGSFF